Listed here is a single T cell receptor beta chain. The antigen is undetermined. The CDR3 has 14 residues. Germline CDR1 SQVTM, CDR2 ANQGSEA. The V and J ends lost 7 bases and 5 bases, in that order; junction bases with no gene match: 12. The naive CD8 population came from CD45RO-negative cells selected for CCR7, without terminally differentiated effector memory CD45RA+ cells. Free of recent acute infections or vaccinations, the donors were healthy HIV-negative adults. The data derive from a study of shared clonotypes between healthy human individuals. It was across several immunoSEQ plates that each subset's genomic DNA was evenly split. Clones were sequenced by immunoSEQ multiplex PCR, and TCRdb holds only the in-frame ones, with some missing. This sample yields a few million clones, of which about 93% are seen a single time; around 1.7% belongs to the top ten. Study-wide results and caveats: Of the naive CD4 clonotypes, around 5% were shared across several donors.

Specimen: naive CD8+ T cells from PBMCs. The TCR originated in a man aged 18 to 35 in good health. Some clones in this sample may be carry-over from other donors' samples. V and J are TRBV29-1 and TRBJ1-2; 8 nucleotides line up with TRBD1. CDR3 DNA sequence: TGCAGCGGCGTCCTCCGGGACAGGCCTTATGGCTACACCTTC. Amino acids: CSGVLRDRPYGYTF.